The 3 T cell receptor beta chains presented below share a single source sample, sequenced in a study of T cells in Graves' hyperthyroidism and ophthalmopathy. Template material for amplifying TCR beta CDR3 regions consisted of RNA transcripts. The TCR CDR3 first-round RT-PCR relied on the HTBI primer set. TCRdb re-derived calls from the multiplex PCR reads in MiXCR, one entry per CDR3 protein. The table lists 600,000 to 900,000 distinct CDR3 sequences, roughly 17% of them singletons. The sample consisted of blood. The source of these receptors is a man aged 18-30 years with Graves' hyperthyroidism.

This clonotype was picked up a small number of times. This sequence joins TRBV28 and TRBJ2-7; D is unresolved. V was clipped by 2 bases and J by 4 bases, with 9 bases between them. From germline, CDR1 is MDHEN and CDR2 SYDVKM. This CDR3 comprises 13 residues. The CDR3 nucleotides read TGTGCCAGCAGTTTAAGTGAAGCGTACGAGCAGTACTTC. This codes for CASSLSEAYEQYF.

The chain joins TRBV29-1 to TRBJ1-2, with D perhaps TRBD1 (6 bases). CDR1 is SQVTM, CDR2 ANQGSEA, per germline. The length of the CDR3 is 13 residues. The V end was cut by 1 base, the J end by 4 bases, with 10 bases between. The CDR3 spells CSVEGNRAYGYTF. The CDR3 DNA sequence: TGCAGCGTTGAAGGTAACAGGGCCTATGGCTACACCTTC. Using reference TRBV29-1 and TRBJ1-2 for the parts outside the CDR3, the full variable domain is SAVISQKPSRDICQRGTSLTIQCQVDSQVTMMFWYRQQPGQSLTLIATANQGSEATYESGFVIDKFPISRPNLTFSTLTVSNMSPEDSSIYLCSVEGNRAYGYTFGSGTRLTVV.

This clonotype came up once. V gene TRBV7-9 combines with J gene TRBJ1-3; TRBD1 is a possible D gene (6 bases). This CDR3 has 15 residues. In germline, CDR1 is SEHNR, CDR2 FQNEAQ (reference sequence). V lost 6 bases and J lost 0, with 12 bases in between. The CDR3 region is CASRLGQTSGNTIYF. As DNA, the CDR3 is TGTGCCAGCAGGCTCGGACAGACCTCTGGAAACACCATATATTTT.